Following are 12 T cell receptor beta chains from one sample sequenced in a study of shared clonotypes between healthy human individuals. Generated by immunoSEQ multiplex PCR, the TCRdb table keeps only in-frame clones and is missing some. Found here are hundreds of thousands of clones, approximately 96% of them singletons; the top ten hold roughly 0.12%. CD45RO-negative, CCR7-selected cells formed the naive CD8 fraction, which excluded terminally differentiated effector memory CD45RA+ cells. The sequenced sample was naive CD8+ T cells sorted from blood. All receptors come from a young woman in good health.

The chain has TRBV4-2 and TRBJ2-7; TRBD2 agrees at 12 bases. V lost 4 bases to trimming and J lost 6 bases; unmatched junction nucleotides: 7. The germline V gene encodes CDR1 LGHNA and CDR2 YNFKEQ. This CDR3 region has 15 residues. CDR3 residues: CASSPRLAGDGEQYF. The CDR3 DNA reads TGTGCCAGCAGCCCGAGACTAGCGGGAGACGGCGAGCAGTACTTC.

This clone was seen a handful of times. V gene TRBV7-2 combines with J gene TRBJ1-5; a possible D gene is TRBD1 (6 bases). The CDR3 extends over 16 amino acids. Trimming shortened V by 5 bases and J by 2 bases, and 16 bases separated the two germline ends. Germline V CDR1 and CDR2: SGHTA, FQGNSA. The CDR3 nucleotides are TGTGCCAGCAGCCCAGGGGCAGGGGCGGGCAATCAGCCCCAGCATTTT. Translated: CASSPGAGAGNQPQHF.

Concerning this clone: The same CDR3 arises from other DNA sequences in this sample as well. The chain joins TRBV6-1 to TRBJ1-5, with D perhaps TRBD1 (5 bases). V was trimmed by 3 bases and J by 5 bases, leaving 8 bases between them. Germline CDR1 is MNHNS and CDR2 is SASEGT. This CDR3 comprises 13 residues. CDR3 sequence (DNA): TGTGCCAGCAGTGAGTGGGGCGATCAGCCCCAGCATTTT. It specifies CASSEWGDQPQHF.

The chain is built from TRBV7-3 and TRBJ1-1; D unresolved. V lost 4 bases, J lost 0 bases, and 9 bases lay in between. CDR1 and CDR2 (germline): SGHTA, FQGTGA. This CDR3 region has 14 residues. The CDR3 DNA reads as TGTGCCAGCAGCTACGGGTCCATGAACACTGAAGCTTTCTTT. It codes for CASSYGSMNTEAFF.

The chain is built from TRBV7-9 and TRBJ2-1; no firm D call. Germline-derived CDR1 and CDR2 are SEHNR and FQNEAQ (reference sequence). The CDR3 runs to 12 residues. V shed 5 bases and J shed 12 bases, with 14 bases lying between them. The CDR3, as DNA: TGTGCCAGCAGCCAAATCCATCCTCGGCAGTTCTTC. As protein: CASSQIHPRQFF.

This rearrangement joins TRBV28 to TRBJ1-1, with D possibly TRBD1 on 5 matching bases. Germline V CDR1 and CDR2: MDHEN, SYDVKM. The germline V and J ends were trimmed by 10 bases and 1 base, with 16 bases remaining between them. The CDR3 totals 14 residues. Here the CDR3 reads CATARGRGNTEAFF. In DNA form, the CDR3 reads TGTGCCACCGCGCGGGGGAGGGGGAACACTGAAGCTTTCTTT.

The chain employs TRBV27 and TRBJ2-3; 11 bases align to TRBD2. From germline, CDR1 is MNHEY and CDR2 SMNVEV (reference sequence). Trimming took 6 bases from V and 1 from J; bases not matched to a gene: 12. The CDR3 is 18 residues long. The CDR3 DNA reads TGTGCCAGCAGACCCTTTCTTACTAGCGGGAGTCGCACAGATACGCAGTATTTT. Its translation: CASRPFLTSGSRTDTQYF.

The chain uses TRBV10-1 and TRBJ2-1; D tentatively fits TRBD1 or TRBD2 (7 bases each). Germline CDR1 WNHNN, CDR2 SYGVQD (reference sequence). The CDR3 is made up of 13 amino acids. V was pared by 3 bases and J by 7 bases, with 10 bases between. The CDR3 DNA follows: TGCGCCAGCAGTGATCAGGGGGGGAATGAGCAGTTCTTC. Translated, it gives CASSDQGGNEQFF.

With respect to this clone: At one boundary the junction diverges from the germline segment, which might be a read error. V is TRBV2 and J is TRBJ2-7, with TRBD2 identical over 14 bases. The CDR3 runs 14 residues. Germline V gene sequence: CDR1 SNHLY, CDR2 FYNNEI. The CDR3 DNA follows: TGTGCCAGCAGTGAGGCGACTAGCGGGAGGGCCTTGGACTTC. It encodes CASSEATSGRALDF. The entire variable domain, with the rest obtained from reference TRBV2 and TRBJ2-7, is as follows: EPEVTQTPSHQVTQMGQEVILRCVPISNHLYFYWYRQILGQKVEFLVSFYNNEISEKSEIFDDQFSVERPDGSNFTLKIRSTKLEDSAMYFCASSEATSGRALDFGPGTRLTVT.

This clone has just one count. The chain combines TRBV5-1 with TRBJ2-5; no firm D call. This CDR3 is built from 11 residues. CDR1 SGHRS and CDR2 YFSETQ come from the germline V gene. Trimming stripped 6 bases from V and 5 bases from J, with 8 bases between. CDR3 amino acids: CASTLGETQYF. The DNA of the CDR3 is TGCGCCAGCACGTTGGGGGAGACCCAGTACTTC.

The V gene is TRBV27, the J gene TRBJ2-7; 16 bases align to TRBD2. The CDR3 has 15 amino acids. Per the germline V gene, CDR1 is MNHEY and CDR2 is SMNVEV (reference sequence). V lost 7 bases and J lost 6; bases outside the gene matches: 6. CDR3 amino acids: CASKYGTSGRGEQYF. The CDR3 nucleotides read TGTGCCAGCAAGTACGGGACTAGCGGGAGGGGCGAGCAGTACTTC.

This chain links TRBV28 with TRBJ1-1; no definite D call. The germline V gene has CDR1 MDHEN and CDR2 SYDVKM. The CDR3 runs to 14 residues. V lost 1 base and J lost 4, with 10 bases in between. This CDR3 reads CASSLFRSGTEAFF. CDR3 in DNA: TGTGCCAGCAGTTTATTCCGGTCTGGCACTGAAGCTTTCTTT.